This T cell receptor (beta chain) stems from a study of cytomegalovirus exposure and HLA in healthy donors. PCR employed 60 Vbeta and 13 Jbeta primers. Some clones are missing from TCRdb's copy, which holds only in-frame ones; the method was immunoSEQ multiplex PCR. The table lists 100,000 to 150,000 clones, about 79% of them singletons. Trimming took 1 base from V and 2 from J, leaving 8 bases between them. In germline, CDR1 is SEHNR, CDR2 FQNEAQ (reference sequence). The CDR3 has 14 amino acids. The source of this sequence is a woman between 45 and 65 years old in good health and CMV-seronegative. Sequencing used PBMCs. The rearrangement joins TRBV7-9 to TRBJ1-2; D gene unclear. The CDR3 DNA sequence: TGTGCCAGCAGCTTAGAGCCGGTCAACTATGGCTACACCTTC. The encoded protein is CASSLEPVNYGYTF.